These 21 T cell receptor beta chains share one sample of origin, sequenced in a study of T cell changes during pregnancy in multiple sclerosis. Some clones are missing from TCRdb's copy, which holds only in-frame ones; the method was immunoSEQ multiplex PCR. The sample consists of more than 40,000 clones, approximately 94% of them appearing once. Sequencing was performed on CD8+ T cells from peripheral blood mononuclear cells, taken in the first trimester of pregnancy. The source of these receptors is a female donor with multiple sclerosis, enrolled in a pregnancy study.

V gene TRBV4-2 combines with J gene TRBJ2-7; 9 bases align to TRBD2. V lost 1 base to trimming and J lost 5 bases; unmatched junction nucleotides: 9. The length of the CDR3 is 16 residues. Germline assignment: CDR1 LGHNA and CDR2 YNFKEQ. The CDR3 DNA reads TGTGCCAGCAGCCAAGTTGCGGGGGGGATTAACGACGAGCAGTACTTC. The encoded protein is CASSQVAGGINDEQYF.

V gene TRBV27 combines with J gene TRBJ2-1; 8 bases match TRBD2. The germline gives CDR1 MNHEY, CDR2 SMNVEV (reference sequence). This CDR3 has 14 residues. With 7 bases clipped from V and 6 bases from J, the junction kept 8 bases outside the gene matches. The CDR3 loop reads CASMGLDNSNEQFF. In nucleotides, the CDR3 is TGTGCCAGCATGGGACTAGACAATTCCAATGAGCAGTTCTTC.

V gene TRBV2 combines with J gene TRBJ1-1, with D perhaps matching TRBD1 (5 bases). The CDR3 is made up of 13 amino acids. The V gene's germline CDR1 is SNHLY and CDR2 FYNNEI. Trimming removed 8 bases at V and 5 bases at J, with 15 bases between. The CDR3: CASQFTGNTEAFF. The CDR3 DNA follows: TGTGCCAGCCAGTTCACAGGTAATACTGAAGCTTTCTTT.

The genes are TRBV19 and TRBJ2-7; the D gene is possibly TRBD1 (6 bases). The CDR3 runs to 13 residues. V lost 7 bases to trimming and J lost 2 bases, with 12 bases between them. In germline, CDR1 is LNHDA, CDR2 SQIVND (reference sequence). The CDR3 nucleotides read TGTGCCAGTAAGGTGAACAGGGCCTACGAGCAGTACTTC. Its protein product is CASKVNRAYEQYF.

This clone was seen only once. The chain combines TRBV7-8 with TRBJ1-5; 8 bases fit TRBD1. Unmatched junction bases numbered 6, after V lost 4 bases and J lost 4 bases. The CDR3 has 15 residues. Per the germline V gene, CDR1 is SGHVS and CDR2 is FQNEAQ. CDR3 nucleotide sequence: TGTGCCAGCAGCTACTTGACAGGGGAGAATCAGCCCCAGCATTTT. Protein: CASSYLTGENQPQHF.

This clone was observed a single time. V is TRBV7-9 and J is TRBJ2-5; a weak D match, TRBD2 (6 bases). The CDR3 loop spans 14 amino acids. CDR1 is SEHNR, CDR2 FQNEAQ, per germline (reference sequence). Between the trimmed V and J ends, which lost 4 bases and 0 bases, there was a span of 9 bases. The CDR3 coding sequence is TGTGCCAGCAGCTCCCGGGACTACCAAGAGACCCAGTACTTC. Amino acids: CASSSRDYQETQYF.

The V call is TRBV7-2, the J call TRBJ2-7, with TRBD1 identical over 8 bases. V was clipped by 4 bases and J by 2 bases; unmatched bases: 10. Germline V CDR1 and CDR2: SGHTA, FQGNSA. The CDR3 loop spans 16 amino acids. The CDR3 loop is CASSSPVTGVTYEQYF. The DNA of the CDR3 is TGTGCCAGCAGCTCCCCCGTGACAGGGGTAACCTACGAGCAGTACTTC.

The chain joins TRBV9 to TRBJ2-1, with 8 bases lining up with TRBD2. The CDR3 runs 13 residues. J was trimmed by 6 bases and V by 4 bases; bases with no gene match: 3. Germline V gene sequence: CDR1 SGDLS, CDR2 YYNGEE. For the CDR3, the DNA is TGTGCCAGCAGCCCTACTAGCGGCAATGAGCAGTTCTTC. Encoded protein: CASSPTSGNEQFF.

The rearrangement uses TRBV15 and TRBJ2-3, with D maybe TRBD2 (6 bases). The germline CDR1 and CDR2 sequences are LNHNV and YYDKDF (reference sequence). CDR3 length: 13 amino acids. V was pared by 11 bases and J by 0 bases, with 12 bases between. The CDR3 sequence: CAPGRTSTDTQYF. As DNA, the CDR3 is TGTGCCCCGGGGAGGACAAGCACAGATACGCAGTATTTT.

This chain connects TRBV27 to TRBJ1-4; 9 bases are a match to TRBD1. J lost 8 bases, V lost 2 bases, and 3 bases had no gene match. Germline V CDR1 and CDR2: MNHEY, SMNVEV (reference sequence). The CDR3 has 14 residues. CDR3 nucleotides: TGTGCCAGCAGTTTAACAGGGGGCCGGGAAAAACTGTTTTTT. Translation: CASSLTGGREKLFF.

This sequence joins TRBV4-3 and TRBJ1-1; the D is unclear. The CDR3 is 13 amino acids. V was pared by 6 bases and J by 0 bases, with 8 bases between. Per germline, CDR1 LGHNA and CDR2 YSLEER. CDR3 sequence: CASSPVVNTEAFF. The CDR3, as DNA: TGCGCCAGCAGTCCGGTTGTGAACACTGAAGCTTTCTTT.

This clone came up once. The chain couples TRBV9 to TRBJ2-1; 11 positions match TRBD2. Unmatched junction bases numbered 12, after V lost 3 bases and J lost 10 bases. The CDR3 runs 16 residues. Germline CDR1 reads SGDLS; CDR2 reads YYNGEE. CDR3 residues: CASSALLKLAGEEQFF. The CDR3 coding sequence is TGTGCCAGCAGCGCCCTTCTTAAACTAGCGGGAGAGGAGCAGTTCTTC.

This clone was found once. V is TRBV6-1 and J is TRBJ2-5, with D possibly matching TRBD1 (6 bases). CDR3 length: 14 residues. Trimming cost V 7 bases and J 1 base, with 13 bases left between them. Germline assignment: CDR1 MNHNS and CDR2 SASEGT. CDR3 DNA: TGTGCCAGCACATCGATAGGGGGCCAAGAGACCCAGTACTTC. Translating gives CASTSIGGQETQYF.

V and J are TRBV4-1 and TRBJ2-7, with 7 bases matching TRBD1. CDR3 length: 15 amino acids. Germline values: CDR1 MGHRA, CDR2 YSYEKL. J was trimmed by 3 bases and V by 3 bases; bases with no gene match: 8. CDR3 protein: CASSHMGQPNYEQYF. For the CDR3, the DNA is TGCGCCAGCAGCCATATGGGACAGCCCAACTACGAGCAGTACTTC.

The chain is built from TRBV5-5 and TRBJ2-7, with D maybe TRBD2 (6 bases). Germline V gives CDR1 SGHKS, CDR2 YYEKEE (reference sequence). The V end lost 3 bases, the J end lost 3 bases, and 7 bases lay between the germline ends. The CDR3 has 12 amino acids. As DNA, the CDR3 is TGTGCCAGCAGCTACGGGGGCTACGAGCAGTACTTC. Its translation is CASSYGGYEQYF. The full variable domain, rest sourced from reference TRBV5-5 and TRBJ2-7, is DAGVTQSPTHLIKTRGQQVTLRCSPISGHKSVSWYQQVLGQGPQFIFQYYEKEERGRGNFPDRFSARQFPNYSSELNVNALLLGDSALYLCASSYGGYEQYFGPGTRLTVT.

The table lists this clone with a count of one. The chain recombines TRBV27 with TRBJ2-5, with TRBD2 identical over 13 bases. The V gene end was trimmed by 9 bases and the J gene end by 5 bases; junction bases not matched to a gene: 12. The CDR3 is 16 amino acids. Per germline, CDR1 MNHEY and CDR2 SMNVEV (reference sequence). CDR3 nucleotides: TGTGCCAGTAAGGGACTAGCGGGATCACCTGGGGAGACCCAGTACTTC. This codes for CASKGLAGSPGETQYF.

The chain recombines TRBV5-1 with TRBJ1-1; no reliable D call. Germline CDR1 is SGHRS and CDR2 is YFSETQ. Trimming pared 0 bases from V and 3 bases from J, leaving 9 bases between. There are 14 residues in the CDR3. As DNA, the CDR3 is TGCGCCAGCAGCTTGGAGCCTTCGGACACTGAAGCTTTCTTT. Translating it yields CASSLEPSDTEAFF.

A single count supports this clone. The chain is built from TRBV5-1 and TRBJ2-3, with TRBD2 matching 7 bases. Trimming at V came to 4 bases and at J to 4 bases, leaving 15 bases not matched to a gene. There are 17 residues in the CDR3. Germline assignment: CDR1 SGHRS and CDR2 YFSETQ. CDR3 in amino acids: CASSPFAGDDNPDTQYF. CDR3 in DNA: TGCGCCAGCAGCCCCTTTGCGGGGGACGACAACCCAGATACGCAGTATTTT.

This clone was seen a handful of times. The chain links TRBV10-3 to TRBJ2-7; 8 positions match TRBD1. Germline assignment: CDR1 ENHRY and CDR2 SYGVKD. This CDR3 has 13 residues. V was pared by 9 bases and J by 3 bases, with 7 bases of the junction left unmatched. This CDR3 reads CAIGTGSLYEQYF. CDR3 nucleotides: TGTGCCATAGGGACAGGCTCCCTCTACGAGCAGTACTTC.

V gene TRBV28 combines with J gene TRBJ2-3; TRBD2 matches 13 bases. CDR1 MDHEN and CDR2 SYDVKM come from the germline V gene. V trimming: 5 bases; J trimming: 2 bases; junction bases outside the gene matches: 10. The CDR3 loop spans 18 amino acids. The CDR3 region has the DNA TGTGCCAGCAGTACGACTAGCGGGAGGTGGGTTAACACAGATACGCAGTATTTT. The encoded protein is CASSTTSGRWVNTDTQYF.

The chain joins TRBV5-1 to TRBJ1-2, with D uncertain. V was clipped by 0 bases and J by 7 bases, with 10 bases between them. CDR3 length: 13 amino acids. CDR1 is SGHRS and CDR2 is YFSETQ in the germline V gene. The CDR3 region has the DNA TGCGCCAGCAGCTTGGAAGGGAGCCCTGGCTACACCTTC. As protein: CASSLEGSPGYTF. The full variable domain, with the rest looked up from reference TRBV5-1 and TRBJ1-2, is KAGVTQTPRYLIKTRGQQVTLSCSPISGHRSVSWYQQTPGQGLQFLFEYFSETQRNKGNFPGRFSGRQFSNSRSEMNVSTLELGDSALYLCASSLEGSPGYTFGSGTRLTVV.